This is a list of T cell receptor beta chains from one sample in a study of T cell responses to AZD1222 COVID-19 vaccine. This table comes from immunoSEQ multiplex PCR, and its TCRdb copy is limited to in-frame clones, with some not included. The data contain 150,000 to 200,000 clones, 92% of them seen just once; the ten biggest clones take up 1% to 1.5%. This specimen consisted of peripheral blood, obtained 28 days after the second AZD1222 dose. The receptors come from an adult who received the AZD1222 COVID-19 vaccine. The CDR3 runs from the conserved cysteine through the conserved F or W. Each record gives: clone size, J gene, D gene, V gene, CDR3 DNA, CDR3 protein. A D gene is named only where the DNA matches it firmly. The size entry is marked missing in some rows and otherwise reads once, few, many or a size class.

>NA|TRBJ1-2|NA|TRBV23-1
TGCGCCAGCAGTCCCCTACCCCGCCGGGAGTACTATGGCTACACCTTC
CASSPLPRREYYGYTF
>once|TRBJ1-6|NA|TRBV5-6
TGTGCCAGCAGCTTGGGAGGCGGTTTTAATTCACCCCTCCACTTT
CASSLGGGFNSPLHF
>NA|TRBJ2-7|NA|TRBV7-2
TGTGCCACCGAACATCCCACCGAGCAGTACTTC
CATEHPTEQYF
>NA|TRBJ1-2|TRBD1|TRBV10-3
TGTGCCATCAGCGACCGGACAGGGATTAATGGTGGCTACACCTTC
CAISDRTGINGGYTF
>NA|TRBJ1-1|NA|TRBV4-1
TGCGCCAGCAGCCAAGATAACGTGAACACTGAAGCTTTCTTT
CASSQDNVNTEAFF
>once|TRBJ1-5|TRBD1|TRBV28
TGTGCCAGCAGTAGACAGGGGTATAGGGAGCCCCAGCATTTT
CASSRQGYREPQHF
>NA|TRBJ2-7|TRBD1|TRBV30
TGTGCCTGGAGTATATTTGACAGGGGGGCCTACGAGCAGTACTTC
CAWSIFDRGAYEQYF
>NA|TRBJ1-1|NA|TRBV4-2
TGTGCCAGCACCCTTGGAGCTGAAGCTTTCTTT
CASTLGAEAFF
>NA|TRBJ2-1|NA|TRBV6-5
TGTGCCAGCAGTTACTCGGGAAATGAGCAGTTCTTC
CASSYSGNEQFF
>NA|TRBJ1-2|NA|TRBV14
TGTGCCAGCAGCCAAGTGCAGGGGTATGGCTACACCTTC
CASSQVQGYGYTF
>NA|TRBJ2-3|NA|TRBV7-2
TGTGCCAGCAGCCCTATCTCCTGGAGGCCAGGCACAGATACGCAGTATTTT
CASSPISWRPGTDTQYF
>NA|TRBJ1-1|TRBD1|TRBV5-8
TGTGCCAGCAGCAAAAGAGGGGGCGGCACTGAAGCTTTCTTT
CASSKRGGGTEAFF
>NA|TRBJ1-2|NA|TRBV5-1
TGCGCCAGCAGCTTGGCAGGGCTTCTCGATGGCTACACCTTC
CASSLAGLLDGYTF
>NA|TRBJ1-4|TRBD1|TRBV19
TGTGCCAGTAGTAGTAGACAGGGACTAACTAATGAAAAACTGTTTTTT
CASSSRQGLTNEKLFF
>NA|TRBJ1-2|NA|TRBV2
TGTGCCAGCAGTGAAGTCCTAACGGACTTGGGCTACACCTTC
CASSEVLTDLGYTF
>NA|TRBJ2-1|NA|TRBV20-1
TGCAGTGCCCACTACAATGAGCAGTTCTTC
CSAHYNEQFF
>NA|TRBJ1-2|TRBD1|TRBV19
TGTGCCAGTAGCAGGGGGGATTACTATGGCTACACCTTC
CASSRGDYYGYTF
>NA|TRBJ1-6|NA|TRBV6-6
TGTGCCAGCAGCCGGGAGGGAAATTCACCCCTCCACTTT
CASSREGNSPLHF
>NA|TRBJ2-3|NA|TRBV5-1
TGCGCCAGCAGCTTAAGGGGAGTAGGGGATACGCAGTATTTT
CASSLRGVGDTQYF
>NA|TRBJ2-2|NA|TRBV5-1
TGCGCCAGCAGCTTGGGCCCCTCGCAGAACACCGGGGAGCTGTTTTTT
CASSLGPSQNTGELFF
>NA|TRBJ2-7|NA|TRBV28
TGTGCCAGCGCACGATGGACCCTAGGGGGAAGAGGGAACTACGAGCAGTACTTC
CASARWTLGGRGNYEQYF
>NA|TRBJ1-2|NA|TRBV9
TGTGCCAGCAGCTTACAGTGGACCTCTAACTATGGCTACACCTTC
CASSLQWTSNYGYTF
>NA|TRBJ1-5|NA|TRBV6-5
TGTGCCAGCTTACCGGAACGGCATAGCAATCAGCCCCAGCATTTT
CASLPERHSNQPQHF
>NA|TRBJ2-5|NA|TRBV29-1
TGCAGCGTTGAAGAGTGGCAGGGAGAGACCCAGTACTTC
CSVEEWQGETQYF
>NA|TRBJ1-1|NA|TRBV19
TGTGCCAGTAGTATCGGGGAGGTTGAAGCTTTCTTT
CASSIGEVEAFF
>NA|TRBJ1-3|NA|TRBV5-6
TGTGCCAGCAGCTTGTGGCCCGGGGGTTCTGGAAACACCATATATTTT
CASSLWPGGSGNTIYF
>NA|TRBJ2-7|TRBD1|TRBV10-2
TGCGCCAGCAGTGAACCGGGACAGGGGGGATACGAGCAGTACTTC
CASSEPGQGGYEQYF
>NA|TRBJ2-1|TRBD2|TRBV7-8
TGTGCCAGCAGCCTAACTTCTAGCGGGAGTAATGAGCAGTTCTTC
CASSLTSSGSNEQFF
>NA|TRBJ2-7|NA|TRBV11-1
TGTGCCAGCAGCCAGATGTACGGACTACCCCACTACGAGCAGTACTTC
CASSQMYGLPHYEQYF
>NA|TRBJ1-2|TRBD1|TRBV19
TGTGCCAGTAGTAACCGGGACAGGGGGCGGCCCTATGGCTACACCTTC
CASSNRDRGRPYGYTF
>NA|TRBJ1-5|NA|TRBV28
TGTGCCAGCAGCCTCCAGGGTCAGGGACTCAGCAATCAGCCCCAGCATTTT
CASSLQGQGLSNQPQHF
>NA|TRBJ1-1|TRBD1|TRBV27
TGTGCCAGCAGTCTAAGACAGGGGGCGAGGACTGAAGCTTTCTTT
CASSLRQGARTEAFF
>NA|TRBJ1-3|NA|TRBV9
TGTGCCAGCAGCGGAAACCGACAGAATGGAAACACCATATATTTT
CASSGNRQNGNTIYF
>NA|TRBJ2-2|TRBD1|TRBV6-5
TGTGCCAGCAGGGGACAGGCGACCGGGGAGCTGTTTTTT
CASRGQATGELFF
>NA|TRBJ2-2|NA|TRBV5-4
TGTGCCAGCAGCTTGGCAGACACCGGGGAGCTGTTTTTT
CASSLADTGELFF
>NA|TRBJ1-2|TRBD1|TRBV28
TGTGCCAGCAGACACCCTTGGCCAGGGGGAAAAAACTATGGCTACACCTTC
CASRHPWPGGKNYGYTF
>NA|TRBJ1-2|TRBD1|TRBV5-4
TGTGCCAGCTCAGGGGGCGGAAATGGCTACACCTTC
CASSGGGNGYTF
>NA|TRBJ2-7|NA|TRBV27
TGTGCCAGCAGTGCTCGGGACGGTAGATTCTACGAGCAGTACTTC
CASSARDGRFYEQYF
>NA|TRBJ1-1|NA|TRBV12-3/TRBV12-4
TGTGCCAGCAAGTTCCTGGGTACTGAAGCTTTCTTT
CASKFLGTEAFF
>NA|TRBJ1-5|NA|TRBV19
TGTGCCAGTAGTTTGGGACACTCCTTATATAGCAATCAGCCCCAGCATTTT
CASSLGHSLYSNQPQHF
>NA|TRBJ2-1|NA|TRBV5-5
TGTGCCAGCAGCTTGCTAGGGGATTACAATGAGCAGTTCTTC
CASSLLGDYNEQFF
>NA|TRBJ2-3|TRBD2|TRBV2
TGTGCCAGCAGGAAACTAGCGGGGGCAGATACGCAGTATTTT
CASRKLAGADTQYF
>NA|TRBJ2-3|NA|TRBV7-9
TGTGCCAGCATTACTAGCACAGATACGCAGTATTTT
CASITSTDTQYF
>once|TRBJ2-1|NA|TRBV28
TGTGCCAGCCTGAACGGGGGTGGTGGCGGTGAGCAGTTCTTC
CASLNGGGGGEQFF
>NA|TRBJ2-7|NA|TRBV30
TGTGCCTGGAGTATAGGGGCATACGAGCAGTACTTC
CAWSIGAYEQYF
>NA|TRBJ2-3|NA|TRBV6-1
TGTGCCAGCAGTGAACTGGGTAGCGCAGATACGCAGTATTTT
CASSELGSADTQYF
>NA|TRBJ2-2|TRBD2|TRBV7-8
TGTGCCAGCAGCTCGGGACTGGGACTAGCGAGCACCGGGGAGCTGTTTTTT
CASSSGLGLASTGELFF
>NA|TRBJ1-2|NA|TRBV28
TGTGCCAGCAGTTTATTAGGTCCAGATGGCTACACCTTC
CASSLLGPDGYTF
>NA|TRBJ1-1|TRBD1|TRBV2
TGTGCCAGCAGTGCGACAGGGGGCCCTGAAGCTTTCTTT
CASSATGGPEAFF
>once|TRBJ1-1|NA|TRBV29-1
TGCAGCGCCCCAAATGCCGTGAACACTGAAGCTTTCTTT
CSAPNAVNTEAFF
>NA|TRBJ2-1|NA|TRBV27
TGTGCCAGCAGTTTATCTGGAACGGGGAGCTCCTACAATGAGCAGTTCTTC
CASSLSGTGSSYNEQFF
>NA|TRBJ1-2|TRBD1|TRBV4-1
TGCGCCAGCAGCCAACGGGACAGGTCTCCCTATGGCTACACCTTC
CASSQRDRSPYGYTF
>NA|TRBJ2-1|TRBD2|TRBV6-5
TGTGCCAGCAGCCACGGGACTAGCGGGGGGAATGAGCAGTTCTTC
CASSHGTSGGNEQFF
>NA|TRBJ1-6|NA|TRBV5-6
TGTGCCAGCAGCATGAGGTTCTTGGGGTCGGGACCCCTCCACTTT
CASSMRFLGSGPLHF
>once|TRBJ2-7|NA|TRBV11-2
TGTGCCAGCAGCTTAGTCGGGGGTCGGTACGAGCAGTACTTC
CASSLVGGRYEQYF
>NA|TRBJ1-5|NA|TRBV7-2
TGTGCCAGCAGCAGGGCAGACAATCAGCCCCAGCATTTT
CASSRADNQPQHF
>NA|TRBJ1-2|NA|TRBV6-1
TGTGCCAGCAGTGAACGGGAAGGGACTGGCTACACCTTC
CASSEREGTGYTF
>NA|TRBJ1-5|NA|TRBV29-1
TGCAGCGTCATGGGTAGCAATCAGCCCCAGCATTTT
CSVMGSNQPQHF
>NA|TRBJ1-2|TRBD1|TRBV6-5
TGTGCCAGCAGTACCCGGACAGGGGGCGGGGGTGGCTACACCTTC
CASSTRTGGGGGYTF
>NA|TRBJ1-2|NA|TRBV18
TGTGCCAGCTCGCCGGTCTATGGCTACACCTTC
CASSPVYGYTF